These T cell receptor beta chains were read from a single sample in a study of cytomegalovirus exposure and HLA in healthy donors. The repertoire was sequenced with immunoSEQ multiplex PCR; TCRdb's copy has only in-frame clones and lacks some. Its table records tens of thousands of clones. The specimen was PBMCs. The receptors were gathered from a woman aged 30 to 39 in good health and CMV-seropositive. Both conserved end residues are part of each CDR3.

j_call: TRBJ2-7
v_call: TRBV6-5
cdr3_aa: CASRRTVKGNEQYF

j_call: TRBJ1-2
v_call: TRBV6-4
cdr3_aa: CASSDGPSNYGYTF

j_call: TRBJ1-2
v_call: TRBV5-4
cdr3_aa: CASAGTDAWGYTF

j_call: TRBJ1-1
v_call: TRBV7-3
cdr3_aa: CASSSGTGRTEAFF

j_call: TRBJ1-5
v_call: TRBV5-5
cdr3_aa: CASSVQGGQPQHF

j_call: TRBJ1-6
v_call: TRBV5-6
cdr3_aa: CASSLSPGEGSPLHF

j_call: TRBJ1-6
v_call: TRBV2
cdr3_aa: CASSRDTDNSPLHF

j_call: TRBJ1-5
v_call: TRBV6-5
cdr3_aa: CASSYSYPGMDQPQHF

j_call: TRBJ2-7
v_call: TRBV4-1
cdr3_aa: CASSQDRGEEGEQYF

j_call: TRBJ1-5
v_call: TRBV6-1
cdr3_aa: CASSEVRFGQPQHF

j_call: TRBJ1-1
v_call: TRBV9
cdr3_aa: CASSPRPEAWAEAFF

j_call: TRBJ1-4
v_call: TRBV30
cdr3_aa: CAWSELQGGFIEKLFF

j_call: TRBJ1-2
v_call: TRBV7-6
cdr3_aa: CASSLVEARGSGGYTF

j_call: TRBJ2-1
v_call: TRBV25-1
cdr3_aa: CASSDAWTSGGNYNEQFF

j_call: TRBJ1-1
v_call: TRBV11-2
cdr3_aa: CASIPITGKSEAFF

j_call: TRBJ1-4
v_call: TRBV7-9
cdr3_aa: CASTQDWDKKLFF

j_call: TRBJ2-1
v_call: TRBV6-5
cdr3_aa: CASSDSGGDNEQFF

j_call: TRBJ2-5
v_call: TRBV9
cdr3_aa: CASSPRTGGAETQYF

j_call: TRBJ2-7
v_call: TRBV7-8
cdr3_aa: CASSFPGLAGAYEQYF

j_call: TRBJ1-6
v_call: TRBV6-1
cdr3_aa: CASSERDRGYNSPLHF

j_call: TRBJ1-6
v_call: TRBV27
cdr3_aa: CASSPDRGNSPLHF

j_call: TRBJ2-2
v_call: TRBV5-1
cdr3_aa: CASSSGQSANTGELFF

j_call: TRBJ1-5
v_call: TRBV4-1
cdr3_aa: CASSREEYGNQPQHF

j_call: TRBJ2-7
v_call: TRBV23-1
cdr3_aa: CASRPIRAGGVYEQYF

j_call: TRBJ2-6
v_call: TRBV18
cdr3_aa: CASSPVGQRSSGANVLTF

j_call: TRBJ2-1
v_call: TRBV29-1
cdr3_aa: CAIGRDRVYNEQFF

j_call: TRBJ1-6
v_call: TRBV30
cdr3_aa: CAWSRSSYNSPLHF

j_call: TRBJ1-2
v_call: TRBV29-1
cdr3_aa: CSVDPGGQNYGYTF

j_call: TRBJ2-7
v_call: TRBV5-1
cdr3_aa: CASSLTSGSDEQYF

j_call: TRBJ2-3
v_call: TRBV5-1
cdr3_aa: CASSLGSMSDTQYF

j_call: TRBJ2-7
v_call: TRBV6-6
cdr3_aa: CASSYGSGAYEQYF